The sequence of this T cell receptor beta chain was determined in a study of T cells in Graves' hyperthyroidism and ophthalmopathy. Study-level findings and limits: Blood also showed most of the thyroid clonotypes that were expanded above 0.001.

Amplified TCR beta CDR3 regions derived from RNA transcripts. HTBI primers were the set used in a first-round RT-PCR of the TCR CDR3. TCRdb analysed the multiplex PCR reads with MiXCR anew, one entry per CDR3 protein. The sample carries around 350,000 distinct CDR3 sequences, just under 25% recorded once. This clonotype has only a few counts. Its antigen is unidentified. Isolation of PBMCs was performed on 10 ml fresh peripheral blood. The CDR3 consists of 15 residues. The V gene end was trimmed by 4 bases and the J gene end by 9 bases; junction bases not matched to a gene: 4. The chain couples TRBV12-3 or TRBV12-4 to TRBJ1-6; TRBD1 aligns across 12 bases. This TCR derives from a middle-aged man with Graves' hyperthyroidism. Sequencing was done on a sample of blood. CDR3 residues: CASSSGQGAGSPLHF. Here the CDR3 DNA reads TGTGCCAGCAGTTCGGGACAGGGGGCTGGTTCACCCCTCCACTTT.